This T cell receptor (beta chain) appears in the sequencing data of a study of shared clonotypes between healthy human individuals (dated by TCRdb to about 2020). Turning to the overall study: The cohort included three men and a couple of women between 18 and 49 years of age. For each donor, CD4 naive and CD4 memory were each run on three plates, CD8 naive on two plates, and CD8 memory on one plate. The study deeply sequenced blood TCR repertoires of roughly five healthy adults to estimate repertoire size and the extent of clonotype sharing between individuals. To increase sequencing depth and limit assay-specific biases, TCR repertoire library preparation and sequencing were carried out by different laboratories using diverse techniques. Per donor, leukapheresis produced somewhere between about 0.85 and 8.9 billion PBMCs. The paper as a whole reports these results and caveats: About 4.5% of naive CD4, 3.5% of naive CD8, approximately 2.2% of memory CD4, and 0.4% of memory CD8 clonotypes were shared across four donors. Higher generation probabilities were observed for clonotypes shared by all four sorted-subset donors than for non-shared clonotypes. Only blood was sampled, and tissue TCR repertoires likely differ from those in blood. The genetic and exposure-history diversity represented was limited by the small number of donors. Estimated clonotype richness was generally larger for naive than for memory subsets. Pairwise subsampling led to the expectation that sequencing depth would affect the degree of clonotype sharing among donors. Even with the large sequencing depth, rarefaction of the sorted-subset datasets indicated that sequencing was incomplete.

From cysteine to phenylalanine, the CDR3 is 14 amino acids long. Just CDR3 DNA is preserved here, 42 bases in frame from base 1. CDR1 and CDR2, per the germline V gene (reference sequence), are SGHNT and YYREEE. Using the deep immunoSEQ assay, multiplex PCR amplified TCR CDR3 regions from genomic DNA. Extracted genomic DNA from each cell subset was distributed evenly across all wells of several immunoSEQ 96-well plates, and each plate was treated as a replicate. Each replicate PCR for sorted subsets received about 220 ng genomic DNA, equal to tens of thousands of T cell genomes. Purified libraries were measured with a Qubit 3.0 fluorometer, size-checked on a Bioanalyzer 2100, and measured again with the KAPA Library Quantification kit. Each immunoSEQ 96-well plate was sequenced on its own single-read 150-cycle Illumina NextSeq 550 flow cell. Per the source publication's procedure: Because the immunoSEQ output held only junctional sequences and lacked quality scores, the filtering could not match the filtering applied to full-length reads. Sequences were annotated with PyIR, a Python wrapper for IgBLAST v1.9, using IMGT germline references to assign V/J genes and CDR3. Reads were removed for weak V/J assignments (E-value above 1e-6), missing CDR3, stop codons, out-of-frame junctions, or ambiguous translated residues. V3J clonotypes were defined as sequences sharing an identical inferred V gene, J gene, and CDR3 amino acid sequence. To compute the percentage overlap between repertoires, the number of shared unique clonotypes was divided by the size of the smaller repertoire. Richness of each repertoire was evaluated using RTK rarefaction, the Chao1 estimator, and Recon v2.1 estimates of unobserved clonotypes. For all TCRbeta clonotypes obtained by the gDNA method from several donors, generation probabilities were computed with OLGA. TCRdb stores this immuneACCESS table with in-frame sequences only. Part of the clones is absent; in the studies checked, under half of the shortfall reflects unresolved V genes, and no reason is known for the rest. V and J calls and clone size are as listed in that table; D and trimming were resolved from the DNA. The sample table shows about 730,000 clones, and about two thirds are seen once. About 1.7% of the sample goes to the ten largest clones.

The donors were healthy, HIV-negative adults who had no recently reported acute infections or vaccinations. Every donor was a Caucasian adult living in Nashville, Tennessee, USA. CD4+ T cells were enriched through magnetic negative selection, after which naive cells were positively selected on CD45RA and the remaining negative fraction served as the memory subset. Blood was collected by leukapheresis, and PBMCs were isolated by Ficoll-Histopaque density gradient centrifugation and then cryopreserved in liquid nitrogen vapor phase. Analytical flow cytometry was used to check the purity and quantity of each magnetically sorted T cell population. Genomic DNA was isolated from every sorted fraction and measured by UV absorbance on a Nanodrop 2000c. As for this clone: Its specific antigen is unknown. The germline gene is not matched at one end of the junction; a read error may be the cause.

In this chain, TRBV5-4 is recombined with TRBJ2-7, and TRBD1 matches 9 of the central bases. The source of this sequence is a woman in her 30s in good health. The sequenced sample was memory CD4+ T cells sorted from blood. Reading the label with the study, this specimen's cell subset or site is: CD45RA-negative fraction. The nucleotide sequence reads as follows: TGTGCCAGCAGCCCCTGGACAGGGGACTACGAGCAACACTTC. Its protein is CASSPWTGDYEQHF.